The entry below describes one T cell receptor (beta chain). Its target is not known. The sample originates from a study of shared clonotypes between healthy human individuals. The study's findings and limits: Clonotypes shared by all four sorted-subset donors had higher generation probabilities than non-shared clonotypes. Among the subsets, naive ones generally showed larger estimated richness than memory ones. It was anticipated that sequencing depth would influence how many clonotypes donors shared.

Profiled with immunoSEQ multiplex PCR; TCRdb holds only in-frame clones, not every one. The repertoire holds about 960,000 clones, with around 80% as singletons. The sequencing input was memory CD4+ T cells sorted from blood. Indicated subset: CD45RA-negative fraction. This TCR derives from a man aged 18 to 35 in good health.

Here the CDR3 reads CASRQGRYGYTF. Here the CDR3 DNA reads TGTGCCAGCAGACAGGGGAGGTATGGCTACACCTTC. The chain combines TRBV6-6 with TRBJ1-2, with 7 nucleotides matching TRBD1. This CDR3 is 12 amino acids long. Germline V gene sequence: CDR1 MNHNY, CDR2 SVGAGI (reference sequence). With V trimmed by 6 bases and J by 5 bases, 3 bases remained unmatched.